The rows below give T cell receptor beta chains drawn from one sample of a study of cytomegalovirus exposure and HLA in healthy donors. TCRdb's table, derived via immunoSEQ multiplex PCR, lists solely in-frame clones and lacks some. The sample includes tens of thousands of clones, 60% to 80% seen only once; the top ten take 6.3%. Sequenced input: PBMCs. These TCRs come from a woman aged 25 to 39 in good health and CMV-seronegative. CDR3s include the opening cysteine and the closing phenylalanine or tryptophan. Fields, in order: J gene, D gene, clone size, V gene, CDR3 DNA, CDR3 protein. D genes are given only for firm matches. Expanded clones are given a class, and other clones once, few, many or no size at all.

>TRBJ2-1|TRBD2|NA|TRBV6-4
TGTGCCAGCAGTGAAGAGCTAGCGGTTCATTCCTACAATGAGCAGTTCTTC
CASSEELAVHSYNEQFF
>TRBJ2-1|NA|few|TRBV28
TGTGCCAGCACCGGTGGGCGGGACGCTAGCTCCTACAATGAGCAGTTCTTC
CASTGGRDASSYNEQFF
>TRBJ1-5|NA|NA|TRBV27
TGTGCCAGCAGTTCGGAGGGTTATAGCAATCAGCCCCAGCATTTT
CASSSEGYSNQPQHF
>TRBJ2-7|TRBD2|few|TRBV30
TGTGCCTGGAGTGTGGGCGGGAGTAATGAATACGAGCAGTACTTC
CAWSVGGSNEYEQYF
>TRBJ2-3|NA|NA|TRBV19
TGTGCCAGTAGTATTGAGTTCCCGCGGCGAGAGGATACGCAGTATTTT
CASSIEFPRREDTQYF
>TRBJ1-5|TRBD1|few|TRBV19
TGTGCCAGTAGTACCCCTCAGACAGGGGGCAATCAGCCCCAGCATTTT
CASSTPQTGGNQPQHF
>TRBJ1-1|TRBD1|few|TRBV5-1
TGCGCCAGCAGCTTGGTTGGACAGGGGGTGGTGAACACTGAAGCTTTCTTT
CASSLVGQGVVNTEAFF
>TRBJ1-1|TRBD1|NA|TRBV5-5
TGTGCCAGCAGCCTGACAGGGGCCGGAACTGAAGCTTTCTTT
CASSLTGAGTEAFF
>TRBJ1-1|NA|once|TRBV14
TGTGCCAGCAGCAGAAGGTACAGGGCCACTGAAGCTTTCTTT
CASSRRYRATEAFF
>TRBJ2-1|TRBD2|few|TRBV10-3
TGTGCCATCAGTGAGTCGAGGACTAGCGGATACAATGAGCAGTTCTTC
CAISESRTSGYNEQFF
>TRBJ1-2|NA|NA|TRBV7-9
TGTGCCAGCAGCTTAGCGATACTTAGCCAGACTGAGGACTATGGCTACACCTTC
CASSLAILSQTEDYGYTF
>TRBJ2-1|TRBD2|NA|TRBV30
TGTGCCTGGAGCCCGAGGCTAGCGGGAAACAATGAGCAGTTCTTC
CAWSPRLAGNNEQFF
>TRBJ1-4|TRBD1|NA|TRBV5-4
TGTGCCAGCACCCCCGACAGGGGTCGAAATGAAAAACTGTTTTTT
CASTPDRGRNEKLFF